Below, 29 T cell receptor beta chains from the same sample are listed, as sequenced in a study of vaccination effects on CD4 cells after COVID-19. Profiled with immunoSEQ multiplex PCR; TCRdb holds only in-frame clones, not every one. The table lists about 58,000 clones, about 74% of them singletons. Cells that had been cultured for 10 days were the source of isolated CD4+ T cells. Antigen specificity for these receptors is unknown. The sample in question was CD4+ T cells from PBMCs cultured without peptide, obtained before COVID-19 vaccination. Receptors originate from a human donor who received a COVID-19 vaccine.

The rearrangement joins TRBV9 to TRBJ2-7, with D perhaps being TRBD1 or TRBD2 (5 bases each). Trimming took 0 bases from V and 6 from J, leaving 10 bases between them. CDR1 is SGDLS and CDR2 is YYNGEE in the germline V gene. The CDR3 extends over 13 amino acids. CDR3 loop: CASSVAAGTEQYV. CDR3 nucleotides: TGTGCCAGCAGCGTAGCGGCAGGGACCGAGCAGTACGTC.

This chain uses TRBV7-2 with TRBJ2-3; 10 bases fit TRBD2. CDR3 length: 16 amino acids. The trim removed 1 base at V and 7 bases at J, leaving 8 bases unmatched. Germline values: CDR1 SGHTA, CDR2 FQGNSA. The chain's CDR3 is CASSLGGSGGINTQYF. The CDR3 DNA reads as TGTGCCAGCAGCTTAGGGGGTAGCGGGGGGATAAATACGCAGTATTTT.

CDR3 DNA: TGTGCCAGCAGTGGATCGCAGCGTGATACGCAGTATTTT. It encodes CASSGSQRDTQYF. This chain connects TRBV2 to TRBJ2-3; unclear D gene. The length of the CDR3 is 13 residues. Deletions cut 4 bases from V and 6 bases from J, with 11 bases between. Germline V gene data show CDR1 as SNHLY and CDR2 as FYNNEI.

The chain joins TRBV6-5 to TRBJ2-7; maybe TRBD1 (6 bases). The germline gives CDR1 MNHEY, CDR2 SVGAGI. This CDR3 contains 15 residues. V lost 5 bases, J lost 2 bases, and 16 bases lay in between. CDR3 in amino acids: CASSTQVRGPYEQYV. The CDR3 DNA sequence: TGTGCCAGCAGTACCCAGGTCAGGGGTCCCTACGAGCAGTACGTC.

This clone was counted only a few times. V and J are TRBV11-2 and TRBJ1-1; D is undetermined. The V end lost 3 bases, the J end lost 3 bases, and 8 bases lay between the germline ends. The CDR3 consists of 13 residues. The germline V gene has CDR1 SGHAT and CDR2 FQNNGV. CDR3 sequence: CASSFNGDTEAFF. CDR3 in DNA: TGTGCCAGCAGCTTTAATGGAGACACTGAAGCTTTCTTT.

CDR3 loop: CASSLGPGRLEAFF. For the CDR3, the DNA is TGTGCCAGCAGCTTAGGACCGGGCAGGCTTGAGGCTTTCTTT. The chain is built from TRBV7-2 and TRBJ1-1, with D uncertain. The CDR3 runs 14 residues. V lost 1 base and J 11 bases, leaving 17 bases between the germline ends. CDR1 and CDR2 from the germline V gene are SGHTA and FQGNSA.

The gene calls are TRBV5-1 and TRBJ2-3; D is undetermined. V was shortened by 0 bases and J by 4 bases, with 18 bases between the two germline ends. This CDR3 has 17 residues. The germline V gene encodes CDR1 SGHRS and CDR2 YFSETQ. The CDR3 region is CASSLGFLMAKPDTQYF. Here the CDR3 DNA reads TGCGCCAGCAGCTTGGGTTTTTTAATGGCGAAGCCAGATACGCAGTATTTT.

This chain uses TRBV2 with TRBJ2-4; D perhaps matches TRBD2 (6 bases). This CDR3 has 15 residues. CDR1 is SNHLY and CDR2 is FYNNEI in the germline V gene. V was pared by 2 bases and J by 6 bases, with 14 bases between. The CDR3 sequence is CASSEQWGAGNIQYF. In DNA, the CDR3 is TGTGCCAGCAGTGAACAGTGGGGAGCGGGAAACATTCAGTACTTC.

The chain has TRBV7-7 and TRBJ2-1, with 15 bases lining up with TRBD2. This CDR3 spans 15 amino acids. Looked up from germline, CDR1 is SSHAT and CDR2 is FNYEAQ (reference sequence). Germline trimming cut 5 bases from V and 7 bases from J; bases unmatched to any gene: 3. The chain's CDR3 is CASSPGTSGGNEQFF. The CDR3, as DNA: TGTGCCAGCAGCCCTGGGACTAGCGGGGGGAATGAGCAGTTCTTC.

The chain uses TRBV20-1 and TRBJ1-3, with TRBD1 matching over 8 bases. Germline V lookup: CDR1 DFQATT, CDR2 SNEGSKA (reference sequence). The CDR3 sequence is 15 residues long. Trimming took 5 bases from V and 2 from J; bases not matched to a gene: 8. This chain's CDR3 is CSAGDRGLPGNTIYF. CDR3 DNA sequence: TGCAGTGCTGGTGACAGGGGCTTGCCTGGAAACACCATATATTTT.

This rearrangement joins TRBV19 to TRBJ2-1, with D uncertain. The CDR3 runs to 10 residues. The V end was cut by 8 bases, the J end by 3 bases, with 2 bases between. CDR1 and CDR2 from the germline V gene are LNHDA and SQIVND (reference sequence). The CDR3 sequence is CASGYNEQFF. CDR3 in DNA: TGTGCCAGTGGCTACAATGAGCAGTTCTTC.

The chain uses TRBV15 and TRBJ2-1; TRBD1 agrees at 12 bases. V lost 5 bases and J lost 8; bases outside the gene matches: 4. The CDR3 covers 14 residues. Germline V gene lookup returns CDR1 LNHNV and CDR2 YYDKDF (reference sequence). The DNA for the CDR3 is TGTGCCACCAGCGTGGGACAGGGGGCTTATGAGCAGTTCTTC. Protein sequence: CATSVGQGAYEQFF.

The J gene is TRBJ1-5, the V gene TRBV6-6; TRBD1 matches 8 bases. From germline, CDR1 is MNHNY and CDR2 SVGAGI (reference sequence). V trimming: 6 bases; J trimming: 7 bases; junction bases outside the gene matches: 5. The CDR3 covers 13 residues. The CDR3 DNA follows: TGTGCCAGCAGCCTACAGGGGGACCAGCCCCAGCATTTT. This translates into CASSLQGDQPQHF.

The chain joins TRBV5-1 to TRBJ2-7; no definite D call. CDR1 is SGHRS, CDR2 YFSETQ, per germline. V was trimmed by 2 bases and J by 1 base, leaving 13 bases between them. This CDR3 spans 15 amino acids. The CDR3 is CASSFQQVGSYEQYV. DNA of the CDR3: TGCGCCAGCAGCTTCCAGCAGGTTGGATCCTACGAGCAGTACGTC.

The V and J genes are TRBV28 and TRBJ2-7, with D uncertain. This CDR3 spans 15 amino acids. V lost 2 bases and J lost 0, with 11 bases in between. Germline V gives CDR1 MDHEN, CDR2 SYDVKM. CDR3 nucleotide sequence: TGTGCCAGCAGTTTAGGCCCCCCCAGCTCCTACGAGCAGTACGTC. Protein product: CASSLGPPSSYEQYV.

The chain is built from TRBV29-1 and TRBJ1-1; the D gene is possibly TRBD1 (5 bases). The germline V and J ends were trimmed by 7 bases and 1 base, with 16 bases remaining between them. The CDR3 runs to 14 residues. Germline CDR1 and CDR2: SQVTM and ANQGSEA. This CDR3 is CSDAGGAANTEAFF. The CDR3 DNA is TGCAGCGACGCTGGAGGGGCTGCGAACACTGAAGCTTTCTTT.

This clone was detected a few times. The V gene is TRBV28, the J gene TRBJ1-2; D ambiguous. The CDR3 contains 12 residues. Trimming removed 4 bases at V and 4 bases at J, with 7 bases between. Germline V gene lookup returns CDR1 MDHEN and CDR2 SYDVKM. In DNA, the CDR3 is TGTGCCAGCAGTTCGACGGTCTATGGCTACACCTTC. It specifies CASSSTVYGYTF.

The V gene is TRBV5-8, the J gene TRBJ1-2; TRBD1 matches at 7 bases. CDR1 and CDR2 (germline): SGHTS, YDEGEE. The CDR3 spans 13 residues. Germline trimming cut 9 bases from V and 5 bases from J; bases unmatched to any gene: 10. As DNA, the CDR3 is TGTGCCATCGAAACAGGGGTCGGTTATGGCTACACCTTC. This sequence encodes CAIETGVGYGYTF.

The gene calls are TRBV10-3 and TRBJ1-2; tentatively, D is TRBD1 (5 bases). CDR1 and CDR2 (germline): ENHRY, SYGVKD. V was shortened by 6 bases and J by 5 bases, with 13 bases between the two germline ends. The CDR3 is 13 amino acids. The CDR3, as DNA: TGTGCCATCAGATGGGGACCTGGGTATGGCTACACCTTC. It translates to CAIRWGPGYGYTF.

V and J are TRBV30 and TRBJ1-4, with D maybe TRBD1 (5 bases). There are 14 residues in the CDR3. Germline V lookup: CDR1 GTSNPN, CDR2 SVGIG (reference sequence). V lost 4 bases and J lost 7, with 16 bases in between. CDR3 protein: CAWTPRGAFEKLFF. The CDR3 DNA reads TGTGCCTGGACTCCCAGAGGGGCTTTTGAAAAACTGTTTTTT.

This chain uses TRBV10-3 with TRBJ2-2; the D is unclear. Between the trimmed V and J ends, which lost 7 bases and 0 bases, there was a span of 12 bases. The germline V gene has CDR1 ENHRY and CDR2 SYGVKD. This CDR3 has 15 residues. The CDR3, as DNA: TGTGCCATCAAGGGCCACCTCTCGAACACCGGGGAGCTGTTTTTT. It specifies CAIKGHLSNTGELFF.

This chain uses TRBV9 with TRBJ2-5, with 7 bases matching TRBD2. V shed 3 bases, J shed 2 bases, and the junction held 4 bases outside the gene matches. CDR3 length: 14 residues. CDR1 and CDR2 (germline): SGDLS, YYNGEE. The CDR3 region has the DNA TGTGCCAGCAGCGCTGACGGGGGGCAAGAGACCCAGTACTTC. This encodes CASSADGGQETQYF.

The chain combines TRBV4-1 with TRBJ2-2, with a weak D call TRBD2 (7 bases). The CDR3 consists of 20 residues. Per the germline V gene, CDR1 is MGHRA and CDR2 is YSYEKL. V dropped 1 base and J dropped 7 bases, with 28 bases sitting between them. The CDR3 protein is CASSQGLGGKGGAAFGELFF. In nucleotides, the CDR3 is TGCGCCAGCAGCCAAGGATTAGGAGGAAAAGGGGGGGCCGCTTTCGGGGAGCTGTTTTTT.

The rearrangement joins TRBV5-6 to TRBJ1-3; no definite D call. The germline gives CDR1 SGHDT, CDR2 YYEEEE. The V gene lost 4 bases and the J gene lost 6 bases, with 20 bases spanning the gap. CDR3 length: 16 residues. The CDR3, as DNA: TGTGCCAGCAGCATGATGGGCCCGAACGCGGCAAACACCATATATTTT. Amino acid sequence: CASSMMGPNAANTIYF.

This CDR3 is CAWSSHSGSGNTIYF. The CDR3 DNA is TGTGCCTGGAGTTCTCATTCAGGGTCTGGAAACACCATATATTTT. V usage is TRBV30 and J usage is TRBJ1-3; a possible D gene is TRBD1 (5 bases). The CDR3 has 15 amino acids. Trimming stripped 2 bases from V and 1 base from J, with 12 bases between. CDR1 is GTSNPN and CDR2 is SVGIG in the germline V gene (reference sequence).

The V and J genes are TRBV7-2 and TRBJ1-1; the D gene is possibly TRBD1 (5 bases). Trimming took 2 bases from V and 2 from J, leaving 12 bases between them. Germline V lookup: CDR1 SGHTA, CDR2 FQGNSA. The CDR3 loop spans 15 amino acids. CDR3 sequence (DNA): TGTGCCAGCAGCTTACCCGGGACGGTTAACACTGAAGCTTTCTTT. Translation: CASSLPGTVNTEAFF.

The chain carries TRBV7-3 and TRBJ2-1; TRBD1 aligns across 11 bases. The V gene's germline CDR1 is SGHTA and CDR2 FQGTGA. Germline trimming cut 4 bases from V and 7 bases from J; bases unmatched to any gene: 9. This CDR3 contains 16 residues. The CDR3 nucleotides read TGTGCCAGCAGCTCCCGGGACAGGGGGGAGGGGAATGAGCAGTTCTTC. The encoded protein is CASSSRDRGEGNEQFF.

This chain joins TRBV7-2 and TRBJ1-5; D gene unclear. Looked up from germline, CDR1 is SGHTA and CDR2 is FQGNSA. Trimming shortened V by 5 bases and J by 4 bases, and 15 bases separated the two germline ends. This CDR3 spans 15 amino acids. The chain's CDR3 is CASSPARFVNQPQHF. The CDR3 bases are TGTGCCAGCAGCCCCGCCCGGTTCGTTAATCAGCCCCAGCATTTT.

V and J are TRBV14 and TRBJ2-2; 8 positions agree with TRBD1. V shed 1 base and J 3 bases; nucleotides not matched to a gene: 4. CDR1 and CDR2 from the germline V gene are SGHDN and FVKESK. The CDR3 sequence is 16 residues long. The CDR3, as DNA: TGTGCCAGCAGCCAAGGGACAGGGAGTTACACCGGGGAGCTGTTTTTT. Its translation: CASSQGTGSYTGELFF.